This T cell receptor beta chain was found in a study of human thymus T cells. Regarding the study as a whole: An apparent bias in V and J gene usage was seen in thymic and blood repertoires.

Healthy Finnish infants undergoing corrective surgery for congenital heart defects were the donors. The CDR3 spans 15 residues. J gave up 8 bases and V 5 bases, and 15 bases lay outside the gene matches. In germline, CDR1 is GTSNPN, CDR2 SVGIG (reference sequence). Note on this clone: Antigen unknown.

TCRdb's table, derived via immunoSEQ multiplex PCR, lists solely in-frame clones and lacks some. The sample has 54,000 or so clones, 94% seen once. This clonotype was sampled from a boy less than two years old with a congenital heart defect but otherwise immunologically healthy. V is TRBV30 and J is TRBJ1-2; 9 bases agree with TRBD1. The sequenced material came from blood. DNA of the CDR3: TGTGCCTGGGTCGAAAATCCGGGACAGGGAGGGGGCTACACCTTC. Protein sequence: CAWVENPGQGGGYTF.